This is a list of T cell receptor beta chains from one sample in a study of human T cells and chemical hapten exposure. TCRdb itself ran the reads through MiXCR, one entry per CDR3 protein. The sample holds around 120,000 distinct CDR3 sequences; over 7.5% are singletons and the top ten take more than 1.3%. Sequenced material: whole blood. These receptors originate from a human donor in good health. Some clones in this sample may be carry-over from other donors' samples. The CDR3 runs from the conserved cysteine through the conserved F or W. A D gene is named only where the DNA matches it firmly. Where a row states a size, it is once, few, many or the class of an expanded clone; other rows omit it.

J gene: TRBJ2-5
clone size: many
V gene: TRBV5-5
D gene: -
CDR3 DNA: TGTGCCAGCAGCGAAGGGACTTTAAAAGAGACCCAGTACTTC
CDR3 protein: CASSEGTLKETQYF

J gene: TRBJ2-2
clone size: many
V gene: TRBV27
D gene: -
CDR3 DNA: TGTGCCAGCAGCCCCGGACGGGGGTGGTCCGGGGAGCTGTTTTTT
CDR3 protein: CASSPGRGWSGELFF

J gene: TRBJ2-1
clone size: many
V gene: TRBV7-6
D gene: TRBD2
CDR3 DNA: TGTGCCAGCAGCTTAGGCCCTAGCGGGAGATACAATGAGCAGTTCTTC
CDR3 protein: CASSLGPSGRYNEQFF

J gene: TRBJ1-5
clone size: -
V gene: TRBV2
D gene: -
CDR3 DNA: TGTGCCAGCAGTGAAGGGACAGTCAATCAGCCCCAGCATTTT
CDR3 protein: CASSEGTVNQPQHF

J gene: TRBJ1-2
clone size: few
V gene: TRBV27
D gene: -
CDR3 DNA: TGTGCCAGCAGTTTATTCCAGGGCTCCTATGGCTACACCTTC
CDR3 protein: CASSLFQGSYGYTF

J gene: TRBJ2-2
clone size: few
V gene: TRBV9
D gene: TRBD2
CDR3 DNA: TGTGCCAGCAGCCCCCTGGGTAGCGGGGGGCCAAACACCGGGGAGCTGTTTTTT
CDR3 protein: CASSPLGSGGPNTGELFF

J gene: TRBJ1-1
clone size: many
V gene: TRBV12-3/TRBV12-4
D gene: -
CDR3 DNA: TGTGCCAGCAGTTTAGCGACAGTACTGAACACTGAAGCTTTCTTT
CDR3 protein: CASSLATVLNTEAFF

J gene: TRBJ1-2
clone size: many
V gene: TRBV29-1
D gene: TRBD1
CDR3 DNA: TGCAGCGTTAAAGACAGGGAGGGTAGCTATGGCTACACCTTC
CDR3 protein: CSVKDREGSYGYTF

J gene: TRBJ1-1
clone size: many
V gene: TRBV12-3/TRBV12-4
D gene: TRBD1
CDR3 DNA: TGTGCCAGCAGCGACAGGGGTGGGGGGAACACTGAAGCTTTCTTT
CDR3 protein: CASSDRGGGNTEAFF

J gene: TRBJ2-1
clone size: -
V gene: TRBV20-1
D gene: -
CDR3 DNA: TGCAGTGCTAGAGATCGCGGAGACAATGAGCAGTTCTTC
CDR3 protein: CSARDRGDNEQFF

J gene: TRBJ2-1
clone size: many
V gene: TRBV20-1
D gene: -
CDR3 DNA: TGCAGTATCTCGAGGGGGGCGCGCAATGAGCAGTTCTTC
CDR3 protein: CSISRGARNEQFF

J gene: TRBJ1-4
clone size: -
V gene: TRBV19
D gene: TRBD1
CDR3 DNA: TGTGCCAGTAGTACGGACAGGGTACAAGAAAAACTGTTTTTT
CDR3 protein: CASSTDRVQEKLFF

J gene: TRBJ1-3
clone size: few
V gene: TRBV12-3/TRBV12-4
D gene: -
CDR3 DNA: TGTGCCAGCAGTTTCCAGGGTTTTGACACCATATATTTT
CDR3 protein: CASSFQGFDTIYF

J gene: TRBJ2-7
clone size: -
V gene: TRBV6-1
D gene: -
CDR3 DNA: TGTGCCAGCGGCCCGGTTGAGCCCTACGAGCAGTACTTC
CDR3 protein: CASGPVEPYEQYF

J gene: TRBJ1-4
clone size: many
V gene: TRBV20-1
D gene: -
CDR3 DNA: TGCAGTGCTAGAGCATCCAGCCCAACTAATGAAAAACTGTTTTTT
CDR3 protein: CSARASSPTNEKLFF

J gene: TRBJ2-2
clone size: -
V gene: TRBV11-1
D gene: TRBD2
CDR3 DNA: TGTGCCAGCAGCTTAAGGACTAGCGGGGGGCCCGGGGAGCTGTTTTTT
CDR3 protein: CASSLRTSGGPGELFF

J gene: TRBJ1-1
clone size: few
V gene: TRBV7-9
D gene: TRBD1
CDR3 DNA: TGTGCCAGCAGCGAACGGGACAGCCACACTGAAGCTTTCTTT
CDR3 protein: CASSERDSHTEAFF

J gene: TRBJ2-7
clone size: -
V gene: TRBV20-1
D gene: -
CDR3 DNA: TGCAGTGCTAGGGGGGGCAGGTACGAGCAGTACTTC
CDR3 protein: CSARGGRYEQYF

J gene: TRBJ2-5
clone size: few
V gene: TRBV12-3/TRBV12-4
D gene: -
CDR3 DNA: TGTGCCAGCAGTTTTCGAGCCCAAGAGACCCAGTACTTC
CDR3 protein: CASSFRAQETQYF

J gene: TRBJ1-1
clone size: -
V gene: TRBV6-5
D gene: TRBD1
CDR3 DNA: TGTGCCAGCAGTTACTCGCGGGACAGGGGAGACACTGAAGCTTTCTTT
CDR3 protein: CASSYSRDRGDTEAFF

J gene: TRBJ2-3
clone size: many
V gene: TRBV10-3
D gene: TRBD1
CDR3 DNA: TGTGCCGTGGGCCAGGGGGCAGCAGATACGCAGTATTTT
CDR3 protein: CAVGQGAADTQYF

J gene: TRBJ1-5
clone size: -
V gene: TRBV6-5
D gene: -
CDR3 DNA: TGTGCCAGCAGTTACTCGGGCAGGGGAGGGCAGCCCCAGCATTTT
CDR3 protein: CASSYSGRGGQPQHF

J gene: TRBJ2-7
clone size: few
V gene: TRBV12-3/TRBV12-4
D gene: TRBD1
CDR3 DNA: TGTGCCAGCAGTGGGCCGGGACAGGTCTCCTACGAGCAGTACTTC
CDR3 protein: CASSGPGQVSYEQYF

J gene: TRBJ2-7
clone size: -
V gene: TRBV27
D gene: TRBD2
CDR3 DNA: TGTGCCAGCAGACAGACTAGCGGGGGACGCTTGTACTTC
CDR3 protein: CASRQTSGGRLYF

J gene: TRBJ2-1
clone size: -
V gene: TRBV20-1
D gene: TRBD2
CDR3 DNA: TGCAGTGCTAGAGATTACCGGACTAGCGGGAAAAATGAGCAGTTCTTC
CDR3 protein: CSARDYRTSGKNEQFF

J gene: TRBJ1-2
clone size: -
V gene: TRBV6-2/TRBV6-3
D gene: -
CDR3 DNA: TGTGCCAGCAGTCTCCGGGACACGGCTTTGTATGGCTACACCTTC
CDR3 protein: CASSLRDTALYGYTF

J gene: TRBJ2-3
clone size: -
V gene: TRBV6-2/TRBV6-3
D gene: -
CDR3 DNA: TGTGCCAGCAGCAATACTGGGGCTATCAGCACAGATACGCAGTATTTT
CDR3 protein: CASSNTGAISTDTQYF

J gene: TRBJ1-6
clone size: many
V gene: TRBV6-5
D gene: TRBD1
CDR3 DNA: TGTGCCAGCAGTCAAACAGGGGTCAATTCACCCCTCCACTTT
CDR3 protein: CASSQTGVNSPLHF

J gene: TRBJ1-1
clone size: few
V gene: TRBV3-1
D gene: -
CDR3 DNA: TGTGCCAGCAGCCAAGCTCCGGGAAATAAAGGAGCTTTCTTT
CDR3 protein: CASSQAPGNKGAFF

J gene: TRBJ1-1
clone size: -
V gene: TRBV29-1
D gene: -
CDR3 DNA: TGCAGCCTCACGCGGGGGGGAGTGAACACTGAAGCTTTCTTT
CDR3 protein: CSLTRGGVNTEAFF

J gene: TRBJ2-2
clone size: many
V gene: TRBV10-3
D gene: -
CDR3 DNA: TGTGCCATCTCAGCGAACACCGGGGAGCTGTTTTTT
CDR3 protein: CAISANTGELFF

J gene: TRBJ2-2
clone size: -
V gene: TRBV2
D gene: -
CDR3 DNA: TGTGCCAGCACGGGGAACACCGGGGAGCTGTTTTTT
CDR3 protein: CASTGNTGELFF

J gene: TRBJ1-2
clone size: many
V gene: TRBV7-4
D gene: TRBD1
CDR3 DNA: TGTGCCAGCAGCGTTGACAGGGGAAATGGCTACACCTTC
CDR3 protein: CASSVDRGNGYTF

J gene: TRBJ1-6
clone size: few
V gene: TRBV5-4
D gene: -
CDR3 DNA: TGTGCCAGCAGCTTGCATGGGGGTCCCAATTCACCCCTCCACTTT
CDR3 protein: CASSLHGGPNSPLHF

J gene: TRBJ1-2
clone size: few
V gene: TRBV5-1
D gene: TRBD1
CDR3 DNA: TGCGCCAGCAGCTTGGAGGCAGGGGGCTATGGCTACACCTTC
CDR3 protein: CASSLEAGGYGYTF

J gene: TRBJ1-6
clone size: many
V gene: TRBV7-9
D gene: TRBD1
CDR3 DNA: TGTGCCAGCAGCTCAGGGACAGGGAAGTCACCCCTCCACTTT
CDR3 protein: CASSSGTGKSPLHF

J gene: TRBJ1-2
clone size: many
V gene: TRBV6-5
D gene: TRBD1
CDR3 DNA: TGTGCCAGCAAACCTGACAGGGTCGGATATTATGGCTACACCTTC
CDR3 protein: CASKPDRVGYYGYTF

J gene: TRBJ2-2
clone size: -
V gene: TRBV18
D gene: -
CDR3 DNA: TGTGCCAGCTCGGAGACCGGGGAGCTGTTTTTT
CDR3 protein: CASSETGELFF

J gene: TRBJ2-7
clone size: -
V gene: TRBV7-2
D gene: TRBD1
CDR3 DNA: TGTGCCAGCAGCGCAGTCGGGACAGGATATTACGAGCAGTACTTC
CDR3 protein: CASSAVGTGYYEQYF

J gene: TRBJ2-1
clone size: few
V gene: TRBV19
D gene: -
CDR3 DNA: TGTGCCAGTAGTATGGGCGGGGCCTCCTACAATGAGCAGTTCTTC
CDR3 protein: CASSMGGASYNEQFF

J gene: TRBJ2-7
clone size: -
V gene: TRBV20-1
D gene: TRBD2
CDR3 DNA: TGCAGTGCTGGACTAGCTCCCGTAGCCGAGCAGTACTTC
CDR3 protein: CSAGLAPVAEQYF

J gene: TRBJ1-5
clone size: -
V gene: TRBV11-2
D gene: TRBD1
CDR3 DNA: TGTGCCAGCAGCTTAGGATTTCAGGGGGCAAATATTAGCAATCAGCCCCAGCATTTT
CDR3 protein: CASSLGFQGANISNQPQHF

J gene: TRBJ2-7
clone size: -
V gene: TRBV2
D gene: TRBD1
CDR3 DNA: TGTGCCAGCAGTGACGGGACAGGGACTGGCGAGCAGTACTTC
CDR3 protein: CASSDGTGTGEQYF

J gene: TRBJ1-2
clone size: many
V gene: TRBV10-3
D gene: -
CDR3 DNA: TGTGCCATCAGTGAGCATCTACAGGGTTATCAGGGCTACACCTTC
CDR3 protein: CAISEHLQGYQGYTF

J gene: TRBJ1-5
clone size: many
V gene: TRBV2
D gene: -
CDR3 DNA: TGTGCCAGCAGTGTTGTTAGGGATCAGCCCCAGCATTTT
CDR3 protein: CASSVVRDQPQHF

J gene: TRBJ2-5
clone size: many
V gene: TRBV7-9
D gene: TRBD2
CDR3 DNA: TGTGCCAGCAGCTTAGTACTAGCGGGAGAAGAGACCCAGTACTTC
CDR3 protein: CASSLVLAGEETQYF

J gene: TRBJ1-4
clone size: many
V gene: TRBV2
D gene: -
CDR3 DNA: TGTGCCAGCAGTGAAACTTTCGGGCCTAATGAAAAACTGTTTTTT
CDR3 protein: CASSETFGPNEKLFF

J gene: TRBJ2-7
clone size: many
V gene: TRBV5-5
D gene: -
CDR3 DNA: TGTGCCAGCAGCCCCTACGATAGAGAGCAGTACTTC
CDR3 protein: CASSPYDREQYF

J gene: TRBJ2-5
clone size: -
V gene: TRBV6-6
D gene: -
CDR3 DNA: TGTGCCAGCAGAGGACCGGTCCAAGAGACCCAGTACTTC
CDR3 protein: CASRGPVQETQYF

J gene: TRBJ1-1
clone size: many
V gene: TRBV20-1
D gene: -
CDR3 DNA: TGCAGTGCTAGACCAGTCGAACCTGTAAGTTCGAACACTGAAGCTTTCTTT
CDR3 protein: CSARPVEPVSSNTEAFF

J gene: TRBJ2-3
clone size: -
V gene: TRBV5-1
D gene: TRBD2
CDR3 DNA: TGCGCCAGCAGCTCCCGGGACCGGCGGGGGGCCACAGATACGCAGTATTTT
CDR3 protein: CASSSRDRRGATDTQYF

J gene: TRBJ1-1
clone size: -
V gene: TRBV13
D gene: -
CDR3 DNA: TGTGCCAGCAGCCTAGGCAGGACGGCAACTGAAGCTTTCTTT
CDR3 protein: CASSLGRTATEAFF

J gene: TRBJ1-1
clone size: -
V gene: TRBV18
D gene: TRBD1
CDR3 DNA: TGTGCCAGCTCACCCTCGGCCGGGACAGGGAACACTGAAGCTTTCTTT
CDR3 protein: CASSPSAGTGNTEAFF

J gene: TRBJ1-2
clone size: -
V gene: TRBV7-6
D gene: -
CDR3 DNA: TGTGCCAGCAGCTTAGCAGGGCTCTATGGCTACACCTTC
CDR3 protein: CASSLAGLYGYTF

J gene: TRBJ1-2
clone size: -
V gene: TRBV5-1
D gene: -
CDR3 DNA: TGCGCCAGCAGCTTTAGAAACCCAAGACTCTATGGCTACACCTTC
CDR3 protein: CASSFRNPRLYGYTF

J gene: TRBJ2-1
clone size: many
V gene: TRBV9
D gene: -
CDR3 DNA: TGTGCCAGCAGCCCAGGAGGGGGGACTCACAATGAGCAGTTCTTC
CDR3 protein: CASSPGGGTHNEQFF

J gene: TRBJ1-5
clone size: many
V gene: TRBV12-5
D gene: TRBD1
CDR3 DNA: TGTGCTAGTGGTGCACAGGGGGCCGCTCAGCCCCAGCATTTT
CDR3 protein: CASGAQGAAQPQHF

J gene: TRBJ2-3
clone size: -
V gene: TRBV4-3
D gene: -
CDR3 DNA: TGCGCCAGCAGCCAAGATGTGGCAGATACGCAGTATTTT
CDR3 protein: CASSQDVADTQYF

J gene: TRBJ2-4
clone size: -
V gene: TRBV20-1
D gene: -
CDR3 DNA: TGCAGTGCAGAGGGTCTCGACGTAAACATTCAGTACTTC
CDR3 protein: CSAEGLDVNIQYF

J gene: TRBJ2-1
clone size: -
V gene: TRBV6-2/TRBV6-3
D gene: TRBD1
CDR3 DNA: TGTGCCAGCAGTTACTCGAGGACAGGGGGCTACAATGAGCAGTTCTTC
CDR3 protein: CASSYSRTGGYNEQFF